This T cell receptor beta chain was captured in a study of cytomegalovirus exposure and HLA in healthy donors. Study-level findings and limits: It was 150 to 200 TCR beta chains that were listed as cytomegalovirus-associated.

Concerning this clone itself: Its matching antigen is unknown.

Measured with immunoSEQ multiplex PCR; TCRdb has only the in-frame clones, and not every one. Seen here are some 210,000 clones, roughly 85% observed once, and the top ten hold roughly 5.4%. V gave up 3 bases and J gave up 6 bases; unmatched junction bases: 11. The CDR3 consists of 16 residues. CDR1 and CDR2 (germline): SGHRS, YFSETQ. The J gene is TRBJ2-2, the V gene TRBV5-1; 7 bases line up with TRBD2. This sequence originates from a woman under 30 in good health and CMV-seronegative. What was sequenced was PBMCs. CDR3 amino acids: CASSSGLVDRPGELFF. CDR3 nucleotide sequence: TGCGCCAGCAGCTCCGGACTAGTTGATCGCCCCGGGGAGCTGTTTTTT.